A single sample gave rise to the 28 T cell receptor beta chains below, sequenced in a study of cytomegalovirus exposure and HLA in healthy donors. The primer mix had 60 Vbeta and 13 Jbeta primers. The table came from immunoSEQ multiplex PCR; TCRdb's copy has only in-frame clones and leaves some out. The sample has 100,000 to 150,000 clones, approximately 77% seen once. Input material: PBMCs. The receptors derive from a man in his fifties or sixties in good health and CMV-seropositive.

This clone was found a few times. This chain uses TRBV2 with TRBJ1-6; 7 nucleotides agree with TRBD1. CDR3 size: 15 residues. V lost 4 bases, J lost 6 bases, and 6 bases stayed unmatched. CDR1 is SNHLY and CDR2 is FYNNEI in the germline V gene. The CDR3 coding sequence is TGTGCCAGCAGTGCAGGGACAGCACGTAATTCACCCCTCCACTTT. Translating gives CASSAGTARNSPLHF.

This chain uses TRBV6-6 with TRBJ1-2; tentatively, D is TRBD1 (5 bases). V shed 5 bases and J shed 4 bases, with 14 bases lying between them. The CDR3 covers 14 residues. CDR1 and CDR2 from the germline V gene are MNHNY and SVGAGI (reference sequence). The CDR3 loop reads CASSPSRDFYGYTF. The CDR3 nucleotides read TGTGCCAGCAGTCCCAGCCGGGACTTCTATGGCTACACCTTC.

The chain combines TRBV7-9 with TRBJ2-3, with TRBD2 as a possible D gene (7 bases). Germline CDR1 reads SEHNR; CDR2 reads FQNEAQ (reference sequence). This CDR3 comprises 15 residues. The ends were cut back, 3 bases at V and 2 bases at J, with 12 bases in the middle. CDR3 DNA sequence: TGTGCCAGCAGCTTCACGGGGGGCTACACAGATACGCAGTATTTT. The encoded protein is CASSFTGGYTDTQYF.

This clone has just a few counts. V and J are TRBV7-2 and TRBJ2-3; 10 nucleotides line up with TRBD2. This CDR3 comprises 16 residues. Germline CDR1 reads SGHTA; CDR2 reads FQGNSA. J lost 6 bases, V lost 2 bases, and 8 bases had no gene match. CDR3 coding DNA: TGTGCCAGCAGCTTACCAGCGGGGGGGCGCTCGGATACGCAGTATTTT. Its protein is CASSLPAGGRSDTQYF.

The chain has TRBV5-1 and TRBJ2-2; D possibly corresponds to TRBD1 (5 bases). The germline CDR1 and CDR2 sequences are SGHRS and YFSETQ. CDR3 length: 15 amino acids. Trimming removed 0 bases from V and 1 base from J, with 7 bases in between. The CDR3 here is CASSLATGNTGELFF. CDR3 in DNA: TGCGCCAGCAGCTTGGCAACAGGGAACACCGGGGAGCTGTTTTTT. Supplemented by reference TRBV5-1 and TRBJ2-2, the full variable domain reads KAGVTQTPRYLIKTRGQQVTLSCSPISGHRSVSWYQQTPGQGLQFLFEYFSETQRNKGNFPGRFSGRQFSNSRSEMNVSTLELGDSALYLCASSLATGNTGELFFGEGSRLTVL.

The chain combines TRBV10-3 with TRBJ2-2; a possible D gene is TRBD2 (5 bases). There are 12 residues in the CDR3. Trimming pared 2 bases from V and 12 bases from J, leaving 10 bases between. Germline CDR1 ENHRY, CDR2 SYGVKD. The CDR3 reads CAISENGMKLFF. The CDR3 DNA reads as TGTGCCATCAGTGAGAACGGGATGAAGCTGTTTTTT.

This clone was observed a handful of times. The CDR3 region has the DNA TGTGCCAGCAGCCTGGGGCCTTTGAACACTGAAGCTTTCTTT. Translated: CASSLGPLNTEAFF. The chain combines TRBV11-2 with TRBJ1-1, with D possibly being TRBD1 (5 bases). This CDR3 is 14 amino acids long. Trimming stripped 5 bases from V and 0 bases from J, with 10 bases between. Germline values: CDR1 SGHAT, CDR2 FQNNGV.

This chain uses TRBV9 with TRBJ2-3; D possibly corresponds to TRBD2 (5 bases). CDR1 and CDR2 from the germline V gene are SGDLS and YYNGEE. V lost 6 bases and J lost 4, with 15 bases in between. CDR3 length equals 14 residues. CDR3 residues: CASNLAGIADTQYF. As DNA, the CDR3 is TGTGCCAGCAACCTAGCTGGGATAGCAGATACGCAGTATTTT.

V gene TRBV10-3 combines with J gene TRBJ1-5; 8 positions match TRBD1. J lost 7 bases, V lost 5 bases, and 4 bases had no gene match. This CDR3 region has 13 residues. Germline V gives CDR1 ENHRY, CDR2 SYGVKD. Here the CDR3 DNA reads TGTGCCATCAGTACAGACAGGGGCCAGCCCCAGCATTTT. Translated, it gives CAISTDRGQPQHF.

V is TRBV9 and J is TRBJ1-3; TRBD1 matches at 7 bases. Trimming took 4 bases from V and 0 from J; bases not matched to a gene: 7. This CDR3 has 16 amino acids. Germline CDR1 reads SGDLS; CDR2 reads YYNGEE. The CDR3 loop reads CASSPRDSLSGNTIYF. CDR3 sequence (DNA): TGTGCCAGCAGCCCCCGGGACAGTCTCTCTGGAAACACCATATATTTT.

The chain has TRBV2 and TRBJ1-3; tentative D call: TRBD1 (6 bases). Trimming took off 3 bases at V and 3 bases at J, with 9 bases between the two ends. From germline, CDR1 is SNHLY and CDR2 FYNNEI. This CDR3 has 14 amino acids. CDR3 nucleotide sequence: TGTGCCAGCAGTGACCAGGGGAATGGAAACACCATATATTTT. This encodes CASSDQGNGNTIYF.

The V call is TRBV5-1, the J call TRBJ1-1; D unclear. Trimming pared 0 bases from V and 0 bases from J, leaving 9 bases between. Germline CDR1 is SGHRS and CDR2 is YFSETQ. The CDR3 sequence is 15 residues long. The CDR3 spells CASSLGVLLNTEAFF. For the CDR3, the DNA is TGCGCCAGCAGCTTGGGAGTACTGCTGAACACTGAAGCTTTCTTT.

This clone appeared a few times. CDR3 protein: CSAQQGLNQPQHF. In DNA form, the CDR3 reads TGCAGCGCCCAACAGGGTCTTAATCAGCCCCAGCATTTT. The rearrangement joins TRBV29-1 to TRBJ1-5; weak D call: TRBD1 (6 bases). The V end lost 7 bases, the J end lost 4 bases, and 14 bases lay between the germline ends. The CDR3 spans 13 residues. Germline V gives CDR1 SQVTM, CDR2 ANQGSEA.

In its sample, this clone was seen a few times. The gene calls are TRBV30 and TRBJ2-7; D gene ambiguous. The CDR3 runs 13 residues. Between the trimmed V and J ends, which lost 0 bases and 2 bases, there was a span of 8 bases. Germline V gene sequence: CDR1 GTSNPN, CDR2 SVGIG (reference sequence). The CDR3 DNA follows: TGTGCCTGGAGTGTAGATGGGCCCTACGAGCAGTACTTC. It codes for CAWSVDGPYEQYF.

The gene calls are TRBV28 and TRBJ1-2; a weak D match, TRBD1 (6 bases). Deletions cut 3 bases from V and 7 bases from J, with 15 bases between. Germline V gene sequence: CDR1 MDHEN, CDR2 SYDVKM. This CDR3 has 14 residues. Written as DNA, the CDR3 is TGTGCCAGCAGTTTTGCAGGGGCGGACGGTGGCTACACCTTC. This encodes CASSFAGADGGYTF.

The chain recombines TRBV7-2 with TRBJ1-1; 7 nucleotides agree with TRBD1. CDR1 is SGHTA, CDR2 FQGNSA, per germline. The CDR3 covers 16 residues. With 4 bases clipped from V and 0 bases from J, the junction kept 8 bases outside the gene matches. The CDR3 DNA is TGTGCCAGCAGCTGGCCGACAGGGACCATGAACACTGAAGCTTTCTTT. Translating gives CASSWPTGTMNTEAFF.

CDR3 loop: CASRTPGQVDGYTF. The CDR3 nucleotides read TGTGCCAGCAGGACCCCGGGACAGGTCGATGGCTACACCTTC. The genes are TRBV7-2 and TRBJ1-2, with 8 bases identical to TRBD1. The germline V gene encodes CDR1 SGHTA and CDR2 FQGNSA. The CDR3 runs 14 residues. V lost 6 bases, J lost 6 bases, and 9 bases stayed unmatched.

The chain is built from TRBV5-6 and TRBJ2-1; 12 nucleotides match TRBD2. Germline V CDR1 and CDR2: SGHDT, YYEEEE. This CDR3 has 16 residues. V was clipped by 4 bases and J by 6 bases; unmatched bases: 8. CDR3 sequence reads: CASSPFGLAGINEQFF. The DNA for the CDR3 is TGTGCCAGCAGCCCTTTCGGACTAGCGGGGATCAATGAGCAGTTCTTC.

This chain joins TRBV5-1 and TRBJ1-5; D call uncertain. The CDR3 has 13 amino acids. Between the trimmed V and J ends, which lost 3 bases and 5 bases, there was a span of 9 bases. CDR1 and CDR2 from the germline V gene are SGHRS and YFSETQ. CDR3 loop: CASSYLPDQPQHF. Here the CDR3 DNA reads TGCGCCAGCAGCTATCTGCCGGATCAGCCCCAGCATTTT. Using reference TRBV5-1 and TRBJ1-5 for the parts outside the CDR3, the full variable domain is KAGVTQTPRYLIKTRGQQVTLSCSPISGHRSVSWYQQTPGQGLQFLFEYFSETQRNKGNFPGRFSGRQFSNSRSEMNVSTLELGDSALYLCASSYLPDQPQHFGDGTRLSIL.

V usage is TRBV6-5 and J usage is TRBJ1-3, with D uncertain. Germline V lookup: CDR1 MNHEY, CDR2 SVGAGI. The CDR3 consists of 16 residues. V lost 0 bases to trimming and J lost 0 bases, with 9 bases between them. In DNA form, the CDR3 reads TGTGCCAGCAGTTACTCCGAGGGAGGCTCTGGAAACACCATATATTTT. It translates to CASSYSEGGSGNTIYF.

This clone has only a few counts. The V call is TRBV6-1, the J call TRBJ1-5; D uncertain. The CDR3 sequence is 12 residues long. The germline V gene encodes CDR1 MNHNS and CDR2 SASEGT. V lost 4 bases, J lost 4 bases, and 5 bases lay in between. CDR3 coding DNA: TGTGCCAGCAGTGGGGCTAATCAGCCCCAGCATTTT. Translation: CASSGANQPQHF.

The chain links TRBV28 to TRBJ2-2; 7 nucleotides align to TRBD2. CDR1 and CDR2 (germline): MDHEN, SYDVKM. The CDR3 is made up of 15 amino acids. Trimming took 7 bases from V and 0 from J; bases not matched to a gene: 5. The CDR3 nucleotides read TGTGCCAGCACCCTGGGAGGGACGAACACCGGGGAGCTGTTTTTT. Translating gives CASTLGGTNTGELFF.

The chain combines TRBV7-9 with TRBJ2-2; maybe TRBD2 (5 bases). CDR1 and CDR2 from the germline V gene are SEHNR and FQNEAQ (reference sequence). The V end was cut by 5 bases, the J end by 3 bases, with 13 bases between. The CDR3 sequence is 15 residues long. CDR3 in amino acids: CASSTRAIHTGELFF. In nucleotides, the CDR3 is TGTGCCAGCAGCACGAGGGCAATCCACACCGGGGAGCTGTTTTTT.

The genes are TRBV30 and TRBJ1-1; D remains ambiguous. V lost 5 bases and J lost 8, with 18 bases in between. The CDR3 runs 13 residues. CDR1 and CDR2 from the germline V gene are GTSNPN and SVGIG (reference sequence). The CDR3 spells CAWLARSTSEAFF. The CDR3 DNA is TGTGCCTGGTTGGCTCGTTCCACCTCGGAAGCTTTCTTT.

The V call is TRBV2, the J call TRBJ1-1; D might be TRBD1 (6 bases). CDR3 length equals 14 residues. In germline, CDR1 is SNHLY, CDR2 FYNNEI. Trimming left V 6 bases short and J 1 base short, with 12 bases between. CDR3 nucleotides: TGTGCCAGCAGGGCAGGGACACAGAACACTGAAGCTTTCTTT. Translated, it gives CASRAGTQNTEAFF.

The chain is built from TRBV2 and TRBJ2-7; 7 bases align to TRBD2. V lost 1 base to trimming and J lost 1 base; unmatched junction nucleotides: 4. This CDR3 is 15 amino acids long. Germline CDR1 SNHLY, CDR2 FYNNEI. CDR3 bases: TGTGCCAGCAGTGAAGTAGCGGGTGGTTCCTACGAGCAGTACTTC. Protein sequence: CASSEVAGGSYEQYF. The variable domain in full, with the rest retrieved from reference TRBV2 and TRBJ2-7, is EPEVTQTPSHQVTQMGQEVILRCVPISNHLYFYWYRQILGQKVEFLVSFYNNEISEKSEIFDDQFSVERPDGSNFTLKIRSTKLEDSAMYFCASSEVAGGSYEQYFGPGTRLTVT.

This clone was seen a few times. The germline gene is not matched at one end of the junction; a read error may be the cause. The V call is TRBV7-7, the J call TRBJ1-3, with D unclear. This CDR3 has 15 residues. Germline-derived CDR1 and CDR2 are SSHAT and FNYEAQ (reference sequence). The CDR3 sequence: CASSLAPGSGNTIYF. The CDR3 region has the DNA TGTGCTAGCAGCTTAGCGCCCGGGAGTGGAAACACCATATATTTT. Combining the CDR3 with reference TRBV7-7 and TRBJ1-3 gives the whole variable domain GAGVSQSPRYKVTKRGQDVTLRCDPISSHATLYWYQQALGQGPEFLTYFNYEAQPDKSGLPSDRFSAERPEGSISTLTIQRTEQRDSAMYRCASSLAPGSGNTIYFGEGSWLTVV.

The J gene is TRBJ1-5, the V gene TRBV28; possible D gene TRBD1, 5 bases. V was trimmed by 4 bases and J by 1 base, leaving 14 bases between them. The CDR3 sequence is 16 residues long. Looked up from germline, CDR1 is MDHEN and CDR2 is SYDVKM. In DNA, the CDR3 is TGTGCCAGCAGTTATCCGGACACCGTGAGCAATCAGCCCCAGCATTTT. Translation: CASSYPDTVSNQPQHF.